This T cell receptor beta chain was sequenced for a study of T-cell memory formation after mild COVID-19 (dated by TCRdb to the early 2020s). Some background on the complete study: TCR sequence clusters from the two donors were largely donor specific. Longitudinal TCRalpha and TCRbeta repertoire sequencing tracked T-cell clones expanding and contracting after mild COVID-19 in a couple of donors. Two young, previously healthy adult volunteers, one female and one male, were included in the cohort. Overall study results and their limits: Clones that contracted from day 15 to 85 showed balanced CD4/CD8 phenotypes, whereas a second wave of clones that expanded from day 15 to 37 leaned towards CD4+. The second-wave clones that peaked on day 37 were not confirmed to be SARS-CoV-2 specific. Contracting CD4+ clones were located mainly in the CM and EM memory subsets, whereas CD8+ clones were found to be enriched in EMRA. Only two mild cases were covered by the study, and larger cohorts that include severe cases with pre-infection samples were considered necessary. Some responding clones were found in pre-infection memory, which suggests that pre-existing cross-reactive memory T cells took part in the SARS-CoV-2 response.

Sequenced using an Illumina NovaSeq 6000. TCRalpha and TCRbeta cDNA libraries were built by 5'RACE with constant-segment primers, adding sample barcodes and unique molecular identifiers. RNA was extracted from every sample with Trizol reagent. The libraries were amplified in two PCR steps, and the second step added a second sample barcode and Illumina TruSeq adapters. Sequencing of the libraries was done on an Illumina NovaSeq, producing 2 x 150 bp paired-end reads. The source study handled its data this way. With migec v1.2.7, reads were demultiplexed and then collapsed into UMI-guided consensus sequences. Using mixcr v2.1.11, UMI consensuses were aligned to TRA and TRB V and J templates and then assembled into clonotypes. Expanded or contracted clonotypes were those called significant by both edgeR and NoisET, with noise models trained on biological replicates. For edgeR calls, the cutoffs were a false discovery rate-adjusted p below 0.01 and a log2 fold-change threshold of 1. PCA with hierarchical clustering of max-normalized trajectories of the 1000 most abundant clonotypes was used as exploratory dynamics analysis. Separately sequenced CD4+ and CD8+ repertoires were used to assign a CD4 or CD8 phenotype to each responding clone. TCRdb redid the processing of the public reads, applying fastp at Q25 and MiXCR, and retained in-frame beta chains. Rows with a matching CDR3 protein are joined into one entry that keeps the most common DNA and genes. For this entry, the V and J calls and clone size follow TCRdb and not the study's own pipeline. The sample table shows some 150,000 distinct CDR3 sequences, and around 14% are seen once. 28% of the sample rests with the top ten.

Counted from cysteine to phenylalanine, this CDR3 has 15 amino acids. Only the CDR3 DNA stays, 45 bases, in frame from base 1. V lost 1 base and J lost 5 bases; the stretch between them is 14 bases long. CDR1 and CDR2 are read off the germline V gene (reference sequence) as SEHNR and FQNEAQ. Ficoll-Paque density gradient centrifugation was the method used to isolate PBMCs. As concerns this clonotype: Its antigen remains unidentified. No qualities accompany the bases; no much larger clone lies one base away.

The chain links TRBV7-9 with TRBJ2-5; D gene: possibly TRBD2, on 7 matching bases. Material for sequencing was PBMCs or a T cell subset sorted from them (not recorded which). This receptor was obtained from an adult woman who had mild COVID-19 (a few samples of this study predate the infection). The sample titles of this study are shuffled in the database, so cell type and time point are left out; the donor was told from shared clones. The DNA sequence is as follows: TGTGCCAGCAGCTTAGATGGGGGGGCCTGGGAGACCCAGTACTTC. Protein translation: CASSLDGGAWETQYF.